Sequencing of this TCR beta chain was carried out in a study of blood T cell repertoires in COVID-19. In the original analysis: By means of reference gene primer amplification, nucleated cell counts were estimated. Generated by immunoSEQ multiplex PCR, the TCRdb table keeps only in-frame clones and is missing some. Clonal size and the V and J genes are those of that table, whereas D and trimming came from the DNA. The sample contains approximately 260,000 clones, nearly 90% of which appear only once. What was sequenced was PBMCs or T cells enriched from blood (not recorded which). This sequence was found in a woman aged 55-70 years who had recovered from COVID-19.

CDR3 amino acids: CASSKEPQRGVTDTQYF. DNA of the CDR3: TGTGCCAGCAGCAAAGAGCCCCAGCGGGGGGTCACAGATACGCAGTATTTT. The V call is TRBV21-1, the J call TRBJ2-3; the D segment call TRBD2 is taken from the table without a DNA check. TRBV21-1 is shown as a pseudogene. This CDR3 has 17 amino acids.